The 26 T cell receptor beta chains below were found in one sample sequenced in a study of control samples from healthy donors and cancer patients. TCRdb's table, derived via immunoSEQ multiplex PCR, lists solely in-frame clones and lacks some. The repertoire has around 100,000 clones, roughly 87% of them found once; the top ten carry approximately 20%. Material for sequencing was blood. These receptors all stem from a woman aged 50 to 65 in good health.

V and J are TRBV4-2 and TRBJ2-3; a possible D gene is TRBD2 (6 bases). CDR1 LGHNA and CDR2 YNFKEQ come from the germline V gene. Between the trimmed V and J ends, which lost 1 base and 12 bases, there was a span of 17 bases. CDR3 size: 14 residues. CDR3 sequence: CASSQAGGGDFQYF. The DNA of the CDR3 is TGTGCCAGCAGCCAAGCCGGGGGTGGGGACTTCCAGTATTTT.

The chain employs TRBV30 and TRBJ1-5; 7 nucleotides match TRBD1. The CDR3 covers 13 residues. V shed 5 bases and J 2 bases; nucleotides not matched to a gene: 3. Germline values: CDR1 GTSNPN, CDR2 SVGIG (reference sequence). CDR3 protein: CAWQGGGNQPQHF. CDR3 nucleotides: TGTGCCTGGCAGGGGGGAGGCAATCAGCCCCAGCATTTT.

V gene TRBV5-5 combines with J gene TRBJ2-1; 8 bases are a match to TRBD1. The germline V gene encodes CDR1 SGHKS and CDR2 YYEKEE (reference sequence). The CDR3 runs to 15 residues. The V gene end was trimmed by 3 bases and the J gene end by 4 bases; junction bases not matched to a gene: 6. The CDR3 protein is CASSWTGTGYNEQFF. The CDR3 DNA sequence: TGTGCCAGCAGCTGGACCGGGACAGGTTACAATGAGCAGTTCTTC.

The CDR3 sequence is CASSHRDGAQNSPLHF. The CDR3 DNA sequence: TGTGCCAGCAGCCACAGGGATGGGGCGCAGAATTCACCCCTCCACTTT. The V and J genes are TRBV5-5 and TRBJ1-6; tentative D call: TRBD1 (6 bases). Germline values: CDR1 SGHKS, CDR2 YYEKEE (reference sequence). The CDR3 loop spans 16 amino acids. V was shortened by 4 bases and J by 7 bases, with 18 bases between the two germline ends.

The genes are TRBV19 and TRBJ2-1; tentatively, D is TRBD2 (5 bases). The germline V gene has CDR1 LNHDA and CDR2 SQIVND (reference sequence). CDR3 size: 15 residues. Trimming removed 11 bases at V and 0 bases at J, with 17 bases between. The CDR3 bases are TGTGCCGCCACCTTTTCGGGGAGCTCCTACAATGAGCAGTTCTTC. This codes for CAATFSGSSYNEQFF.

The chain carries TRBV7-6 and TRBJ1-2, with TRBD1 matching 7 bases. CDR1 SGHVS and CDR2 FNYEAQ come from the germline V gene. The ends lost 5 bases at V and 3 bases at J; junction bases unmatched: 9. The CDR3 sequence is 15 residues long. Here the CDR3 DNA reads TGTGCCAGCAGCCCAAGCCCCACAGGGGACTATGGCTACACCTTC. Translated, it gives CASSPSPTGDYGYTF.

This chain joins TRBV10-3 and TRBJ1-2, with D maybe TRBD1 (5 bases). Germline CDR1 is ENHRY and CDR2 is SYGVKD. This CDR3 has 12 residues. The V gene lost 6 bases and the J gene lost 5 bases, with 10 bases spanning the gap. The CDR3 protein is CAIRVGTYGYTF. For the CDR3, the DNA is TGTGCCATCAGGGTAGGGACGTATGGCTACACCTTC.

The J gene is TRBJ2-7, the V gene TRBV4-2, with D tentatively TRBD1 or TRBD2 (6 bases each). The CDR3 is made up of 17 amino acids. The V gene's germline CDR1 is LGHNA and CDR2 YNFKEQ. With 0 bases removed from V and 2 bases from J, the gap between germline ends came to 17 bases. As DNA, the CDR3 is TGTGCCAGCAGCCAAGAAGATAGGGGGGTACCTCCCTACGAGCAGTACTTC. Encoded protein: CASSQEDRGVPPYEQYF.

V gene TRBV7-9 combines with J gene TRBJ1-1; a possible D gene is TRBD1 (5 bases). Trimming removed 4 bases at V and 1 base at J, with 13 bases between. The CDR3 consists of 15 residues. Germline V gene sequence: CDR1 SEHNR, CDR2 FQNEAQ (reference sequence). The CDR3 reads CASSSFIRGNTEAFF. In DNA, the CDR3 is TGTGCCAGCAGCTCCTTTATAAGGGGGAACACTGAAGCTTTCTTT.

The chain is built from TRBV9 and TRBJ2-7; possible D gene TRBD2, 5 bases. The CDR3 consists of 14 residues. Trimming removed 4 bases from V and 5 bases from J, with 16 bases in between. Per germline, CDR1 SGDLS and CDR2 YYNGEE. Written as DNA, the CDR3 is TGTGCCAGCAGCCCAGAGGGCGGTAGGGACGAGCAGTACTTC. As protein: CASSPEGGRDEQYF. Using reference TRBV9 and TRBJ2-7 for the parts outside the CDR3, the full variable domain is DSGVTQTPKHLITATGQRVTLRCSPRSGDLSVYWYQQSLDQGLQFLIQYYNGEERAKGNILERFSAQQFPDLHSELNLSSLELGDSALYFCASSPEGGRDEQYFGPGTRLTVT.

This rearrangement joins TRBV6-4 to TRBJ2-1, with D possibly called TRBD1 or TRBD2 (5 bases each). Trimming shortened V by 8 bases and J by 6 bases, and 14 bases separated the two germline ends. The CDR3 runs 13 residues. CDR1 is MRHNA, CDR2 SNTAGT, per germline. Here the CDR3 reads CASAAGAGNEQFF. CDR3 nucleotide sequence: TGTGCCAGCGCCGCCGGGGCGGGCAATGAGCAGTTCTTC.

This sequence joins TRBV30 and TRBJ1-3; the match to TRBD1 covers 8 bases. Unmatched junction bases numbered 5, after V lost 1 base and J lost 0 bases. The CDR3 length is 16 residues. Germline V gives CDR1 GTSNPN, CDR2 SVGIG (reference sequence). The CDR3 reads CAWSAQGASSGNTIYF. The DNA of the CDR3 is TGTGCCTGGAGTGCCCAGGGGGCGAGCTCTGGAAACACCATATATTTT.

The gene calls are TRBV20-1 and TRBJ2-3, with D perhaps matching TRBD2 (6 bases). V was trimmed by 3 bases and J by 5 bases, leaving 12 bases between them. Germline V gene sequence: CDR1 DFQATT, CDR2 SNEGSKA (reference sequence). The CDR3 loop spans 13 amino acids. Here the CDR3 DNA reads TGCAGTGCTAGTCAAGGACTAAGAGATACGCAGTATTTT. Its translation is CSASQGLRDTQYF.

V and J are TRBV3-1 (or the pseudogene TRBV3-2) and TRBJ2-3, with 7 bases aligning to TRBD2. This CDR3 spans 14 amino acids. The V and J ends lost 6 bases and 6 bases, in that order; junction bases with no gene match: 9. CDR1 is LGHDT, CDR2 YNNKEL, per germline (reference sequence). The CDR3 spells CASRTASGEDTQYF. The CDR3 nucleotides read TGTGCCAGCAGAACGGCCAGCGGGGAGGATACGCAGTATTTT.

The genes are TRBV5-1 and TRBJ1-2, with D maybe TRBD1 (5 bases). Trimming took off 4 bases at V and 7 bases at J, with 20 bases between the two ends. The CDR3 has 15 amino acids. Germline lookup yields CDR1 SGHRS and CDR2 YFSETQ. In nucleotides, the CDR3 is TGCGCCAGCAGCAAGGACACGGCAGGGAATTTTGGCTACACCTTC. Translating it yields CASSKDTAGNFGYTF.

V is TRBV19 and J is TRBJ1-2; D ambiguous. In germline, CDR1 is LNHDA, CDR2 SQIVND (reference sequence). The CDR3 length is 15 residues. V lost 6 bases to trimming and J lost 4 bases, with 18 bases between them. The chain's CDR3 is CASRAGPGQTYGYTF. CDR3 DNA sequence: TGTGCCAGTAGGGCGGGTCCTGGGCAGACCTATGGCTACACCTTC.

This clone was recorded only once. The J gene is TRBJ2-5, the V gene TRBV6-2 or TRBV6-3; 7 nucleotides agree with TRBD1. J gave up 2 bases and V 1 base, and 4 bases lay outside the gene matches. This CDR3 spans 15 amino acids. The germline V gene has CDR1 MNHEY and CDR2 SVGEGT. In DNA form, the CDR3 reads TGTGCCAGCAGTTACTATCGGACAGGTCAAGAGACCCAGTACTTC. Translated: CASSYYRTGQETQYF.

This chain joins TRBV7-2 and TRBJ2-7, with TRBD2 matching over 7 bases. Germline CDR1 and CDR2: SGHTA and FQGNSA. CDR3 size: 15 residues. J was trimmed by 7 bases and V by 1 base; bases with no gene match: 10. The CDR3 loop reads CASSLDASWGGEQYF. CDR3 nucleotide sequence: TGTGCCAGCAGCTTAGATGCTAGCTGGGGAGGGGAGCAGTACTTC.

CDR3 region: CASSIERSGTGLMNTEAFF. In nucleotides, the CDR3 is TGTGCCAGTAGTATAGAGCGATCCGGGACAGGTTTGATGAACACTGAAGCTTTCTTT. This rearrangement joins TRBV19 to TRBJ1-1, with TRBD1 matching over 8 bases. Germline V lookup: CDR1 LNHDA, CDR2 SQIVND (reference sequence). Unmatched junction bases numbered 12, after V lost 0 bases and J lost 0 bases. CDR3 length: 19 residues.

The chain uses TRBV5-1 and TRBJ2-1; 8 bases align to TRBD1. Germline-derived CDR1 and CDR2 are SGHRS and YFSETQ. Trimming removed 4 bases from V and 9 bases from J; junction bases left unmatched: 15. This CDR3 comprises 16 residues. CDR3 sequence: CASSTGQGRSTSEQFF. CDR3 DNA: TGCGCCAGCAGCACCGGACAGGGCCGATCGACGAGTGAGCAGTTCTTC.

Here the CDR3 DNA reads TGTGCCAGCAGTTTGCGGGGGGCCGCTGGCTATGGCTACACCTTC. This translates into CASSLRGAAGYGYTF. This chain joins TRBV5-4 and TRBJ1-2; possible D gene TRBD1, 6 bases. The CDR3 runs to 15 residues. Per the germline V gene, CDR1 is SGHNT and CDR2 is YYREEE (reference sequence). Trimming took 5 bases from V and 4 from J, leaving 18 bases between them. The full variable domain, rest sourced from reference TRBV5-4 and TRBJ1-2, is ETGVTQSPTHLIKTRGQQVTLRCSSQSGHNTVSWYQQALGQGPQFIFQYYREEENGRGNFPPRFSGLQFPNYSSELNVNALELDDSALYLCASSLRGAAGYGYTFGSGTRLTVV.

The chain uses TRBV11-2 and TRBJ1-2; 7 nucleotides match TRBD1. Germline V gene lookup returns CDR1 SGHAT and CDR2 FQNNGV. After removal of 5 bases from V and 0 bases from J, the junction contained 9 bases not matched to a gene. CDR3 size: 16 residues. This CDR3 reads CASSRQGTISNYGYTF. In nucleotides, the CDR3 is TGTGCCAGCAGCCGACAGGGCACAATATCTAACTATGGCTACACCTTC.

V is TRBV6-2 or TRBV6-3 and J is TRBJ2-1; D is perhaps TRBD2 (5 bases). The CDR3 is 11 amino acids. Trimming pared 3 bases from V and 9 bases from J, leaving 6 bases between. CDR1 and CDR2 (germline): MNHEY, SVGEGT. CDR3 in amino acids: CASSYEGEQFF. The CDR3 DNA reads TGTGCCAGCAGTTATGAGGGTGAGCAGTTCTTC.

This chain uses TRBV27 with TRBJ2-3; possible D gene TRBD2, 5 bases. V was trimmed by 6 bases and J by 5 bases, leaving 12 bases between them. The length of the CDR3 is 13 residues. CDR1 is MNHEY and CDR2 is SMNVEV in the germline V gene (reference sequence). CDR3 in DNA: TGTGCCAGCAGCCCCCCCGGGGTAGATACGCAGTATTTT. It yields the protein CASSPPGVDTQYF.

The rearrangement joins TRBV11-2 to TRBJ2-3, with 9 bases matching TRBD2. CDR1 is SGHAT, CDR2 FQNNGV, per germline. This CDR3 region has 18 residues. Trimming removed 0 bases from V and 2 bases from J; junction bases left unmatched: 9. As DNA, the CDR3 is TGTGCCAGCAGCTTAGATCTGCGGGGGGGCCTTAACACAGATACGCAGTATTTT. It specifies CASSLDLRGGLNTDTQYF.

This clone was seen more than once but under ten times. V and J are TRBV6-4 and TRBJ1-2; D is unresolved. V was trimmed by 7 bases and J by 3 bases, leaving 18 bases between them. CDR1 and CDR2 (germline): MRHNA, SNTAGT. The CDR3 contains 15 residues. DNA of the CDR3: TGTGCCAGCAAACCCCGGGAAGAGGCTCACTATGGCTACACCTTC. It translates to CASKPREEAHYGYTF.